This T cell receptor beta chain is drawn from a study of blood T cell repertoires in COVID-19. The overall study: From the United States, Italy and Spain came samples of acute and convalescent COVID-19. From T cells, B-cell-depleted T cells, or PBMCs came the material, which was cDNA or gDNA.

The CDR3 spans 14 residues. V lost 0 bases, J lost 3 bases, and 9 bases lay in between. Germline V gives CDR1 MNHNY, CDR2 SVGAGI (reference sequence). Profiling relied on immunoSEQ multiplex PCR, and the TCRdb table lists in-frame clones only, not all of them. The repertoire holds fewer than 700,000 clones, approximately 91% seen once, with under 8.5% in the top ten. The sequence was obtained from a woman in her 50s with COVID-19, enrolled during active disease. What was sequenced was peripheral blood. This rearrangement joins TRBV6-6 to TRBJ2-7; D remains ambiguous. In DNA, the CDR3 is TGTGCCAGCAGTTACTCGCAGTCTGGCTACGAGCAGTACTTC. Its protein is CASSYSQSGYEQYF.